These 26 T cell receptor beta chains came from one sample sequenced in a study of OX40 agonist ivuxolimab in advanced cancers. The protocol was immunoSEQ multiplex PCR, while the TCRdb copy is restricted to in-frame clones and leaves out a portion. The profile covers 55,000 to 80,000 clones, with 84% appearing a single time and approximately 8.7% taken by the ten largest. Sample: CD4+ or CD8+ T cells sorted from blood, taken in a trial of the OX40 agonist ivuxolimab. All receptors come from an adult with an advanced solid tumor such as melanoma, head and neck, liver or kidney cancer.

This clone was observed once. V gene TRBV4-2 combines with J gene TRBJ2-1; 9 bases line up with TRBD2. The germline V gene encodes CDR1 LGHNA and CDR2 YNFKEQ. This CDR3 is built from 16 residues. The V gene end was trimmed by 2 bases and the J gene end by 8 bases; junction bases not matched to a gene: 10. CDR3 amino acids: CASSQYSGTSLDEQFF. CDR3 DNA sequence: TGTGCCAGCAGCCAATACTCCGGGACTAGCTTGGATGAGCAGTTCTTC.

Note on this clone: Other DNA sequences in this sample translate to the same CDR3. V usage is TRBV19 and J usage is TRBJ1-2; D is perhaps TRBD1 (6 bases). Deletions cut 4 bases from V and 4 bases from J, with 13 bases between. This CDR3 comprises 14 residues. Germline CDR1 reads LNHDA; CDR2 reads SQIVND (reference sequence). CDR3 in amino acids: CASSTLTGLYGYTF. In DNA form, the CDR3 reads TGTGCCAGTAGTACCTTGACAGGACTCTATGGCTACACCTTC.

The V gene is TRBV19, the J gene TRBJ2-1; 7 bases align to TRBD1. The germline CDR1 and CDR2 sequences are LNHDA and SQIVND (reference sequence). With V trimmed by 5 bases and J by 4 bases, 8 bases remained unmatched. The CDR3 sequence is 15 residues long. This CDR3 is CASSDDRVHYNEQFF. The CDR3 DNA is TGTGCCAGTAGTGACGACAGGGTCCATTACAATGAGCAGTTCTTC.

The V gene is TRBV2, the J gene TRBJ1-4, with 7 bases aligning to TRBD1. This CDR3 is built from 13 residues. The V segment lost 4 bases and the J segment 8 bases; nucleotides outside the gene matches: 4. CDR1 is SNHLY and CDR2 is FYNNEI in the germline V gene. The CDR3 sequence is CASSVRDREKLFF. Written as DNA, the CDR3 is TGTGCCAGCAGTGTTCGGGACAGAGAAAAACTGTTTTTT.

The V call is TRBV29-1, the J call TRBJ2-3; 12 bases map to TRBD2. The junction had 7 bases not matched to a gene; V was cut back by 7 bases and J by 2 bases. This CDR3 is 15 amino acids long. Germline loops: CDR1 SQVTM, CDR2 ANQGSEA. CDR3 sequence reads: CSATLAGGFTDTQYF. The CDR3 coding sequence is TGCAGCGCCACACTAGCGGGGGGATTCACAGATACGCAGTATTTT.

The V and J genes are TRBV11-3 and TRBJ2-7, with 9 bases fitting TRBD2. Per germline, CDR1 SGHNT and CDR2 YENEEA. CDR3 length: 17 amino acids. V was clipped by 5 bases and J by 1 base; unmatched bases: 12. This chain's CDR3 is CASSDTPTSGLSYEQYF. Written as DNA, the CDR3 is TGTGCCAGCAGCGACACCCCCACTAGCGGGTTATCCTACGAGCAGTACTTC.

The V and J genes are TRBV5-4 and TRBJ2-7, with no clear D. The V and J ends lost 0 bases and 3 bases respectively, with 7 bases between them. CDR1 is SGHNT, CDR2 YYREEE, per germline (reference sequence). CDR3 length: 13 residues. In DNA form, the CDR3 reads TGTGCCAGCAGCTTGGGACCCTTCTACGAGCAGTACTTC. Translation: CASSLGPFYEQYF.

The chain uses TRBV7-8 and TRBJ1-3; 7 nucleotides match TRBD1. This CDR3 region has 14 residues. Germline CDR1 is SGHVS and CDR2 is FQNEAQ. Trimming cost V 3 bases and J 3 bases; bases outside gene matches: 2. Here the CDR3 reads CASSFDRDGNTIYF. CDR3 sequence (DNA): TGTGCCAGCAGCTTCGACAGGGATGGAAACACCATATATTTT.

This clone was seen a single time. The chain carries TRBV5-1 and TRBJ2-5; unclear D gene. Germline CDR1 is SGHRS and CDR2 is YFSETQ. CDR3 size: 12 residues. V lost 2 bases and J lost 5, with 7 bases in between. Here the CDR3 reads CASSFPDETQYF. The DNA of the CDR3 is TGCGCCAGCAGCTTCCCAGACGAGACCCAGTACTTC.

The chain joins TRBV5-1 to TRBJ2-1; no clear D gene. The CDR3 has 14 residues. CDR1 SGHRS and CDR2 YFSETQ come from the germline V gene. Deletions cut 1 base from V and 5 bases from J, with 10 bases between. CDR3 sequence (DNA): TGCGCCAGCAGCTTGTATTTACGGAACAATGAGCAGTTCTTC. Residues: CASSLYLRNNEQFF.

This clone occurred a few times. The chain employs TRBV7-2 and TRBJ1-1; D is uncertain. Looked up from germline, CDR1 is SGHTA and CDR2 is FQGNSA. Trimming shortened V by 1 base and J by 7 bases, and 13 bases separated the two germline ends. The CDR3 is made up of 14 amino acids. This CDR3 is CASSLVMVKGEAFF. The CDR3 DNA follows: TGTGCCAGCAGCTTAGTGATGGTGAAAGGTGAAGCTTTCTTT.

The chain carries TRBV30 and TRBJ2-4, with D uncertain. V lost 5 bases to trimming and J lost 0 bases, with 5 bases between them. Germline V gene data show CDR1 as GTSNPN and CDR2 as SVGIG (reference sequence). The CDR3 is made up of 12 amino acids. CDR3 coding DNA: TGTGCCTGGTCGGTAGCCAAAAACATTCAGTACTTC. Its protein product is CAWSVAKNIQYF.

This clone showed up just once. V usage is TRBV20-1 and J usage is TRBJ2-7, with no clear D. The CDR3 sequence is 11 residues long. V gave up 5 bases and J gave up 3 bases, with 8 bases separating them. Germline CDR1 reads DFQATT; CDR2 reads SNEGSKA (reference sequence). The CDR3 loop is CSAPLIYEQYF. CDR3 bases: TGCAGTGCTCCCTTAATCTACGAGCAGTACTTC.

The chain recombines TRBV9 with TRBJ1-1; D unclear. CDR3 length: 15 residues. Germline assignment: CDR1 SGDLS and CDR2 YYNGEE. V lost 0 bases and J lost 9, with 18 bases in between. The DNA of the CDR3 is TGTGCCAGCAGCGTAGCTGGCGCAGCTAACGGAAAAGCTTTCTTT. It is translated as CASSVAGAANGKAFF.

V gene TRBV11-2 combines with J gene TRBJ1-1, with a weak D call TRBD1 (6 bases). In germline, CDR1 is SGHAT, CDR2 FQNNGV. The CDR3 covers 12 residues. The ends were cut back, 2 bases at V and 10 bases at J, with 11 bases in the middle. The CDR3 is CASSLYTGRAFF. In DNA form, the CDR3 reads TGTGCCAGCAGCTTATATACAGGGAGAGCTTTCTTT.

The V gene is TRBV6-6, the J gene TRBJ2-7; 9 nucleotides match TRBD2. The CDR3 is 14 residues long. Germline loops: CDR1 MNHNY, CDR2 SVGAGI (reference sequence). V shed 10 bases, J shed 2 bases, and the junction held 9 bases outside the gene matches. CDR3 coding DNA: TGTGCCACCCTTAGCGGGAGTTTCCCCTACGAGCAGTACTTC. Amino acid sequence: CATLSGSFPYEQYF.

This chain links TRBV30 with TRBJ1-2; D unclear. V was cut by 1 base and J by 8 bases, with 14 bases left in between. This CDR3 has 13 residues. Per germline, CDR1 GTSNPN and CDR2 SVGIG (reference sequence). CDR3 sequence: CAWSGRQGGGYTF. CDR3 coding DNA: TGTGCCTGGAGTGGAAGACAAGGCGGCGGCTACACCTTC. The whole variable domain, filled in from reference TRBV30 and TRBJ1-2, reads SQTIHQWPATLVQPVGSPLSLECTVEGTSNPNLYWYRQAAGRGLQLLFYSVGIGQISSEVPQNLSASRPQDRQFILSSKKLLLSDSGFYLCAWSGRQGGGYTFGSGTRLTVV.

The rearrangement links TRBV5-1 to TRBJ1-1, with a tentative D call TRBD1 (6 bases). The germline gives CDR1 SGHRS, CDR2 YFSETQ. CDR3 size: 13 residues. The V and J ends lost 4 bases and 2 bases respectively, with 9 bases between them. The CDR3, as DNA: TGCGCCAGCAGCGAGGGGGTTAACACTGAAGCTTTCTTT. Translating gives CASSEGVNTEAFF.

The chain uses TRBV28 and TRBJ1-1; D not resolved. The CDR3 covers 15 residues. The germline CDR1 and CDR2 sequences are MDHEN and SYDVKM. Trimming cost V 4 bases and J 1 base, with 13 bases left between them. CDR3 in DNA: TGTGCCAGCAGTTCTCAATCCGGAGGGAACACTGAAGCTTTCTTT. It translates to CASSSQSGGNTEAFF.

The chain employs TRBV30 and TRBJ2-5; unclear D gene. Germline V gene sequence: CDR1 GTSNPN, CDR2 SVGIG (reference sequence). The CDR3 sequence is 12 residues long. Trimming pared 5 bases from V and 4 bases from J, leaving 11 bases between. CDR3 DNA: TGTGCCTGGGGCCCCTTAGGAGAGACCCAGTACTTC. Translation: CAWGPLGETQYF.

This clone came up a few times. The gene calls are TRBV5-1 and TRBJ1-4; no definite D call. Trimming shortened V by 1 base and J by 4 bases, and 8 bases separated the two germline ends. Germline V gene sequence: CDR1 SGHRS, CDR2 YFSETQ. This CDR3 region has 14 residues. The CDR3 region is CASSLWAGNEKLFF. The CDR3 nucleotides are TGCGCCAGCAGCTTGTGGGCGGGTAATGAAAAACTGTTTTTT.

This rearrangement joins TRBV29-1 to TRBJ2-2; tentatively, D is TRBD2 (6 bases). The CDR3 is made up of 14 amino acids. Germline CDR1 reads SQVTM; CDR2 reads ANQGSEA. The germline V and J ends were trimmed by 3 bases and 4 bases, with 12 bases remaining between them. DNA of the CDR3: TGCAGCGTTGAGATGGGAGCGGGCACCGGGGAGCTGTTTTTT. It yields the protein CSVEMGAGTGELFF.

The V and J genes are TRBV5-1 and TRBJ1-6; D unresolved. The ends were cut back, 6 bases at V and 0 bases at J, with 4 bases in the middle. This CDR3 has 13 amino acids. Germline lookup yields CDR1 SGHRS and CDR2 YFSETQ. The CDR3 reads CASKSSYNSPLHF. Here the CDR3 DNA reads TGCGCCAGCAAGAGCTCCTATAATTCACCCCTCCACTTT.

The CDR3 nucleotides read TGTGCCAGCAGCGCCTACAGGGTTGGCGGGGAGCTGTTTTTT. Residues: CASSAYRVGGELFF. This chain joins TRBV13 and TRBJ2-2, with D possibly TRBD1 on 6 matching bases. This CDR3 contains 14 residues. Per germline, CDR1 PRHDT and CDR2 FYEKMQ (reference sequence). The V and J ends lost 5 bases and 7 bases respectively, with 14 bases between them.

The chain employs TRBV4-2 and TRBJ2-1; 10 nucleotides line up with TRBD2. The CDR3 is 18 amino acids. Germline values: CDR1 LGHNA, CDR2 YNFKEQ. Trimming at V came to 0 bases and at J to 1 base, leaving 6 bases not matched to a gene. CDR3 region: CASSQEPSGSWSYNEQFF. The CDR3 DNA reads TGTGCCAGCAGCCAAGAGCCTAGCGGGAGTTGGTCCTACAATGAGCAGTTCTTC.

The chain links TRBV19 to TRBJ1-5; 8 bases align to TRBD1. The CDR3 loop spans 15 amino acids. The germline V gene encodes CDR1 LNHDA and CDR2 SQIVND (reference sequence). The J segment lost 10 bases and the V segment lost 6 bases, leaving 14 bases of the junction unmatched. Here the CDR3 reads CASRGTGGPIRPQHF. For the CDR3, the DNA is TGTGCCAGTAGGGGGACAGGAGGCCCCATACGTCCCCAGCATTTT.